These T cell receptor beta chains were read from a single sample in a study of T cells in Graves' hyperthyroidism and ophthalmopathy. One entry per CDR3 protein results from TCRdb running MiXCR on the multiplex PCR reads. The table has some 270,000 distinct CDR3 sequences, about an eighth seen once; the top ten hold 7% to 8.5%. The sample taken for sequencing was blood. The receptors shown here come from a woman aged 25 to 39 with Graves' hyperthyroidism that later progressed to Graves' ophthalmopathy. Both conserved end residues are part of each CDR3. D genes are given only for firm matches. Some rows mark clone size as missing; the rest say once, few, many or name a class of expanded clone.

size: few; J: TRBJ2-1; D: .; V: TRBV20-1; length: 11; CDR3: CSAPLGNEQFF; DNA: TGCAGTGCTCCACTAGGCAATGAGCAGTTCTTC
size: many; J: TRBJ1-1; D: .; V: TRBV11-2; length: 16; CDR3: CASSRGTGSGYTEAFF; DNA: TGTGCCAGCAGCAGGGGAACAGGCTCGGGGTACACTGAAGCTTTCTTT
size: few; J: TRBJ2-3; D: .; V: TRBV9; length: 17; CDR3: CASSVEGTGDSTDTQYF; DNA: TGTGCCAGCAGCGTAGAAGGAACGGGAGATAGCACAGATACGCAGTATTTT
size: .; J: TRBJ2-5; D: .; V: TRBV20-1; length: 12; CDR3: CSARRTGETQYF; DNA: TGCAGTGCTAGACGCACAGGCGAGACCCAGTACTTC
size: many; J: TRBJ2-1; D: .; V: TRBV18; length: 14; CDR3: CASSRGDNNGEQFF; DNA: TGTGCCAGCTCACGGGGGGACAACAATGGTGAGCAGTTCTTC
size: .; J: TRBJ2-7; D: TRBD2; V: TRBV27; length: 16; CDR3: CASSSSSGRRGYEQYF; DNA: TGTGCCAGCAGTTCGAGTAGCGGGAGGAGGGGGTACGAGCAGTACTTC
size: many; J: TRBJ2-7; D: TRBD2; V: TRBV4-1; length: 14; CDR3: CASSQRLAHYEQYF; DNA: TGCGCCAGCAGCCAAAGACTAGCCCACTACGAGCAGTACTTC
size: many; J: TRBJ1-1; D: .; V: TRBV18; length: 14; CDR3: CASSPDSLNTEAFF; DNA: TGTGCCAGCTCACCGGACAGCTTGAACACTGAAGCTTTCTTT
size: many; J: TRBJ2-1; D: .; V: TRBV13; length: 15; CDR3: CASSLDVAVNNEQFF; DNA: TGTGCCAGCAGCTTAGATGTAGCGGTAAACAATGAGCAGTTCTTC
size: many; J: TRBJ2-3; D: .; V: TRBV5-1; length: 16; CDR3: CASSVRQARVADTQYF; DNA: TGCGCCAGCAGCGTCCGACAGGCGAGGGTAGCAGATACGCAGTATTTT
size: .; J: TRBJ2-3; D: TRBD2; V: TRBV3-1; length: 14; CDR3: CASSLSGGPNTQYF; DNA: TGTGCCAGCAGCCTGAGCGGGGGACCCAATACGCAGTATTTT
size: .; J: TRBJ2-3; D: .; V: TRBV3-1; length: 16; CDR3: CASSPSWDWGTDTQYF; DNA: TGTGCCAGCAGCCCTTCCTGGGACTGGGGGACAGATACGCAGTATTTT
size: .; J: TRBJ2-2; D: TRBD2; V: TRBV29-1; length: 13; CDR3: CSVVAGNTGELFF; DNA: TGCAGCGTTGTAGCGGGTAACACCGGGGAGCTGTTTTTT